Reported below is one T cell receptor (beta chain). Its target is not known. These data come from a study of cytomegalovirus exposure and HLA in healthy donors. As for the study in general: Counted in an early data release were about 80 million unique TCRs from HLA-typed donors.

This CDR3 spans 16 amino acids. In germline, CDR1 is MRHNA, CDR2 SNTAGT. V gave up 4 bases and J gave up 1 base; unmatched junction bases: 7. Primers included in the PCR were 60 Vbeta and 13 Jbeta primers. The method was immunoSEQ multiplex PCR; TCRdb's version includes in-frame clones alone and lacks a portion of them. Of 100,000 to 150,000 clones in the sample, 74% were seen once. Overall study findings and caveats: Several top significant clusters appeared, in a later analysis, to be linked to common viral pathogens. Later examination showed HLA-associated TCR beta chains had greater clonal expansion than equally common others.

Sequences were obtained from PBMCs. The chain carries TRBV6-4 and TRBJ2-3; 8 bases are a match to TRBD2. The sequence derives from a male donor in good health and CMV-seronegative. The CDR3 sequence is CASSVRLAHGTDTQYF. CDR3 bases: TGTGCCAGCAGTGTGAGACTAGCGCACGGCACAGATACGCAGTATTTT.